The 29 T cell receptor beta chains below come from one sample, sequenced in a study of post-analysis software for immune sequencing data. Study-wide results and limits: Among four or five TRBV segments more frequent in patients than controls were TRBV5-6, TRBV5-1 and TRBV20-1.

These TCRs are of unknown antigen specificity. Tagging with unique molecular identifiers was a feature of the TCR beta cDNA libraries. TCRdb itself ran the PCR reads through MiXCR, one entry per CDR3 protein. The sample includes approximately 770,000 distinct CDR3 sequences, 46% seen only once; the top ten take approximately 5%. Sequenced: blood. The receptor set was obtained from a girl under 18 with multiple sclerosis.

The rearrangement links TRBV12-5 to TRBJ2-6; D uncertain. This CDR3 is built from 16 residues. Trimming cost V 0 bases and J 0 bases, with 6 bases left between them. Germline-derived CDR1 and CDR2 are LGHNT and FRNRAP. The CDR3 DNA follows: TGTGCTAGTGGTTTGGTTCGCAGCTCTGGGGCCAACGTCCTGACTTTC. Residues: CASGLVRSSGANVLTF. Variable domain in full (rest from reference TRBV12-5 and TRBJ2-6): DARVTQTPRHKVTEMGQEVTMRCQPILGHNTVFWYRQTMMQGLELLAYFRNRAPLDDSGMPKDRFSAEMPDATLATLKIQPSEPRDSAVYFCASGLVRSSGANVLTFGAGSRLTVL.

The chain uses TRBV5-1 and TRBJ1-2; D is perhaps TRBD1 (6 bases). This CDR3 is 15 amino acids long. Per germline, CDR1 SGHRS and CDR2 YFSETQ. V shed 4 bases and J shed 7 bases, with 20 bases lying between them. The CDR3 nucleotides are TGCGCCAGCAGCCGGACCTTAGGGGGGGAGAGTGGCTACACCTTC. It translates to CASSRTLGGESGYTF.

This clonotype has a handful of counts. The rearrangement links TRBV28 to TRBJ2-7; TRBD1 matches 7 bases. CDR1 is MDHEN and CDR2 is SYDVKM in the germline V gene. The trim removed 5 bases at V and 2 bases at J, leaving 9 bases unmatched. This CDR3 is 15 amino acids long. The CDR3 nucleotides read TGTGCCAGCAGTCCGACAGGGAGAGGGACCTACGAGCAGTACTTC. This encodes CASSPTGRGTYEQYF.

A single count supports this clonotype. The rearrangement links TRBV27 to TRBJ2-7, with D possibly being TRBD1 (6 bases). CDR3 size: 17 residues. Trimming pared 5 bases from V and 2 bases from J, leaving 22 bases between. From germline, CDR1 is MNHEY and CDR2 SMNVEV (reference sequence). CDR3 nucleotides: TGTGCCAGCAGTCCCCTAGGGGGACCGATTAGAGCCTACGAGCAGTACTTC. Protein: CASSPLGGPIRAYEQYF.

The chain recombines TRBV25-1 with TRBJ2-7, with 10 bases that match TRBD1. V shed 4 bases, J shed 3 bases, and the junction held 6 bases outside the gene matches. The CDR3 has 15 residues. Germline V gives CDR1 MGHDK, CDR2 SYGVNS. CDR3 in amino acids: CASSARGQGFYEQYF. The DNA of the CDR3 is TGTGCCAGCAGTGCCCGGGGACAGGGGTTCTACGAGCAGTACTTC.

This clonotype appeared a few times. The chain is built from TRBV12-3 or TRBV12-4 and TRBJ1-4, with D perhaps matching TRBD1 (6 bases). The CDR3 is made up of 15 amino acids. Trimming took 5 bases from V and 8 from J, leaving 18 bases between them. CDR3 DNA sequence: TGTGCCAGCAGTGGGGGTTGGGGGGCTAGGGAAAAACTGTTTTTT. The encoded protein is CASSGGWGAREKLFF.

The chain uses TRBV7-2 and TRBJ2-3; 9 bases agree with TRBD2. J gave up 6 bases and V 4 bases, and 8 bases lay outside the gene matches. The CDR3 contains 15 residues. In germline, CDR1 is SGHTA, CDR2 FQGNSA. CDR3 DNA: TGTGCCAGCAGCTCCGGAGGTCTAGCGGGGGATACGCAGTATTTT. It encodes CASSSGGLAGDTQYF.

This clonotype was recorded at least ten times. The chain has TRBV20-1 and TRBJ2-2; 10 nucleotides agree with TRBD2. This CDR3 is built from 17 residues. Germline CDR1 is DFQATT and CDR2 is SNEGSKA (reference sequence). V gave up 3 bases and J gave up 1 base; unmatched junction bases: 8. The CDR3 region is CSASSGIAGGNTGELFF. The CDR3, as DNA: TGCAGTGCTAGTTCGGGAATAGCGGGAGGGAACACCGGGGAGCTGTTTTTT.

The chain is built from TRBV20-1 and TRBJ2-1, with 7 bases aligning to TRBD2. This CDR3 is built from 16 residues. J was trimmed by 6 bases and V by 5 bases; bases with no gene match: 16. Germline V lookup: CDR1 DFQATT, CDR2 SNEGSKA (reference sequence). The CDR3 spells CSAQLFLAAMGNEQFF. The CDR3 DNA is TGCAGTGCTCAACTCTTCCTAGCGGCGATGGGCAATGAGCAGTTCTTC.

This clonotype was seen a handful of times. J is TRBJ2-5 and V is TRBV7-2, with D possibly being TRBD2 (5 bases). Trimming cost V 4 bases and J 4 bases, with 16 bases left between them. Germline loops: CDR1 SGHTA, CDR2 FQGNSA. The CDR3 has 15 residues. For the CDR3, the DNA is TGTGCCAGCAGCTCCCAGAAGGGAGAGGTAGAGACCCAGTACTTC. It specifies CASSSQKGEVETQYF.

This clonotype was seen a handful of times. CDR3 nucleotides: TGTGCCAGCAGTTTACAGGGGCGGTTGAACGAGCAGTACTTC. Translation gives CASSLQGRLNEQYF. The chain employs TRBV2 and TRBJ2-7, with 7 bases aligning to TRBD1. In germline, CDR1 is SNHLY, CDR2 FYNNEI. The CDR3 has 14 residues. Trimming at V came to 5 bases and at J to 5 bases, leaving 9 bases not matched to a gene.

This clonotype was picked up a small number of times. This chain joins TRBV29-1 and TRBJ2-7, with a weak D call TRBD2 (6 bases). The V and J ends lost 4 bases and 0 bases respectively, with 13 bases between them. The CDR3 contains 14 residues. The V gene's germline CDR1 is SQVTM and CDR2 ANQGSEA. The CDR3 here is CSVGDSRRSYEQYF. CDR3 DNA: TGCAGCGTTGGGGACTCTAGGCGCTCCTACGAGCAGTACTTC.

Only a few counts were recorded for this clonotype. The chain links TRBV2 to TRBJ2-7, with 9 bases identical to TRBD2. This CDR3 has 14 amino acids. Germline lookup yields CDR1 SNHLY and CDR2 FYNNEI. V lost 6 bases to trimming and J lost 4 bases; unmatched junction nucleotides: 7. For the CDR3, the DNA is TGTGCCAGCAGGACGGGACTAGCAACATACGAGCAGTACTTC. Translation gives CASRTGLATYEQYF. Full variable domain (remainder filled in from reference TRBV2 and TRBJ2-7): EPEVTQTPSHQVTQMGQEVILRCVPISNHLYFYWYRQILGQKVEFLVSFYNNEISEKSEIFDDQFSVERPDGSNFTLKIRSTKLEDSAMYFCASRTGLATYEQYFGPGTRLTVT.

CDR3 amino acids: CASSLDRRQETQYF. The CDR3 DNA is TGCGCCAGCAGCTTGGACAGGCGACAAGAGACCCAGTACTTC. This sequence joins TRBV5-1 and TRBJ2-5; tentative D call: TRBD1 (5 bases). The CDR3 is 14 residues long. CDR1 is SGHRS, CDR2 YFSETQ, per germline. Trimming removed 0 bases at V and 2 bases at J, with 8 bases between.

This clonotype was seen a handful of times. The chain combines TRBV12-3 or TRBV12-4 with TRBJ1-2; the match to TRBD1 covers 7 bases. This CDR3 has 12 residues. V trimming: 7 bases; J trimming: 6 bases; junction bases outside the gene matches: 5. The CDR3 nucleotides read TGTGCCAGCACCATTCAGGGGGATGGCTACACCTTC. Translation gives CASTIQGDGYTF.

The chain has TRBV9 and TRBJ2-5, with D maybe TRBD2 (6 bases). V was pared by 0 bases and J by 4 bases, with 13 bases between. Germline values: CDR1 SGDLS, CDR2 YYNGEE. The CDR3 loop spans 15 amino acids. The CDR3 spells CASSVGGTRGETQYF. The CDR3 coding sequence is TGTGCCAGCAGCGTAGGTGGGACGCGGGGAGAGACCCAGTACTTC.

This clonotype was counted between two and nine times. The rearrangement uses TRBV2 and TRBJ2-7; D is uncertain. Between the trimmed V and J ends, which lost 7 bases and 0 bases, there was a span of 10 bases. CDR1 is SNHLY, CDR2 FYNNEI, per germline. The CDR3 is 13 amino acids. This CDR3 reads CASKGTYSYEQYF. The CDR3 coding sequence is TGTGCCAGCAAAGGCACATACTCCTACGAGCAGTACTTC.

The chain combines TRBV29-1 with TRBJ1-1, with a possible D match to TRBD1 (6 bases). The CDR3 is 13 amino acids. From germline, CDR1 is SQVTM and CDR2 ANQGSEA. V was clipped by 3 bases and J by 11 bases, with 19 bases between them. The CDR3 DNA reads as TGCAGCGTTGAGGGGAGGGGGGAATTCAGCGCTTTCTTT. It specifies CSVEGRGEFSAFF.

This chain's CDR3 is CASRQQGRENSPLHF. Here the CDR3 DNA reads TGTGCCAGCAGGCAACAGGGTCGGGAGAATTCACCCCTCCACTTT. The rearrangement links TRBV12-3 or TRBV12-4 to TRBJ1-6, with D possibly TRBD1 on 6 matching bases. V lost 6 bases and J 7 bases, leaving 16 bases between the germline ends. The CDR3 sequence is 15 residues long.

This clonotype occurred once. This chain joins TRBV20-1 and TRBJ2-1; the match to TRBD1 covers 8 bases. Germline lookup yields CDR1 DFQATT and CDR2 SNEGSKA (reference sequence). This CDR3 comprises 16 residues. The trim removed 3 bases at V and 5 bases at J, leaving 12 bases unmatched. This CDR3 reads CSASPPPGGTHNEQFF. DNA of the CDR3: TGCAGTGCTAGTCCCCCCCCAGGGGGCACACACAATGAGCAGTTCTTC.

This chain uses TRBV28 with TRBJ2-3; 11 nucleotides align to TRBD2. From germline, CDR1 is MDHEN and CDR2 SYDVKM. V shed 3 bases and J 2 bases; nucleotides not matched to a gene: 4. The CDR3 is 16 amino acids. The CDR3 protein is CASSFSSGRPTDTQYF. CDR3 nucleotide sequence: TGTGCCAGCAGTTTCTCTAGCGGGAGGCCCACAGATACGCAGTATTTT.

CDR3 sequence reads: CASKAGRNTEAFF. CDR3 DNA: TGTGCCAGCAAGGCTGGGAGAAACACTGAAGCTTTCTTT. The chain joins TRBV12-3 or TRBV12-4 to TRBJ1-1; D unresolved. Trimming left V 7 bases short and J 2 bases short, with 11 bases between. The CDR3 consists of 13 residues.

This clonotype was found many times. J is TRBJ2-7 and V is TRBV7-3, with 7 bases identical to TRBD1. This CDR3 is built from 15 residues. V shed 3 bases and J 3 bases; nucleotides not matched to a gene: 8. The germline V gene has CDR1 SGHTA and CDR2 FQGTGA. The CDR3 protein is CASSLGETGHYEQYF. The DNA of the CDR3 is TGTGCCAGCAGCTTGGGGGAGACAGGGCACTACGAGCAGTACTTC.

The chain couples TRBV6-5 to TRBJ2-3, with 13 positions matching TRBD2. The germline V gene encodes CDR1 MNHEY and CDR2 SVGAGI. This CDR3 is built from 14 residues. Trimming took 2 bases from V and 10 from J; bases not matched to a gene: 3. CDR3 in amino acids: CASSYGLAGAPQYF. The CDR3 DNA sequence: TGTGCCAGCAGTTACGGACTAGCGGGAGCGCCGCAGTATTTT.

The CDR3 nucleotides read TGTGCCACCAGCAGATCCGGGACAGCCTACAATGAGCAGTTCTTC. Translated: CATSRSGTAYNEQFF. V and J are TRBV15 and TRBJ2-1, with 7 bases that match TRBD1. The CDR3 consists of 15 residues. Germline CDR1 is LNHNV and CDR2 is YYDKDF (reference sequence). J lost 2 bases, V lost 2 bases, and 3 bases had no gene match.

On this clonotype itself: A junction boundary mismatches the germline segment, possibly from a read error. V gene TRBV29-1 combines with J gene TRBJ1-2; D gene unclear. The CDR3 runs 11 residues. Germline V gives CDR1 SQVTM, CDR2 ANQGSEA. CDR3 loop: CSVDTNYSYTF. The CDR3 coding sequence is TGCAGCGTTGACACTAACTATAGCTACACCTTC.

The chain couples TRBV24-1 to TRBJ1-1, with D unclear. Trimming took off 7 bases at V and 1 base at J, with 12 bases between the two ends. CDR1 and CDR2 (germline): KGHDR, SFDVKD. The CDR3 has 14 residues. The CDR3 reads CATRPHGPNTEAFF. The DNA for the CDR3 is TGTGCCACCAGGCCCCACGGGCCGAACACTGAAGCTTTCTTT.

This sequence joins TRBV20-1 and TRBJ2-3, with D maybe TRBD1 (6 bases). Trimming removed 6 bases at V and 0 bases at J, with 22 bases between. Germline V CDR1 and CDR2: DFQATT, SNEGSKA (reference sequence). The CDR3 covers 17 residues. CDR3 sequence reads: CSAQGGPGTQSTDTQYF. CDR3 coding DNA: TGCAGTGCCCAAGGTGGCCCCGGGACACAAAGCACAGATACGCAGTATTTT.

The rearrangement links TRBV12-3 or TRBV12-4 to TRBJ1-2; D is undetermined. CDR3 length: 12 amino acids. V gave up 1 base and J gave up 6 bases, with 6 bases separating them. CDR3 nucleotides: TGTGCCAGCAGTTTAGAGGCCCATGGCTACACCTTC. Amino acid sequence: CASSLEAHGYTF.